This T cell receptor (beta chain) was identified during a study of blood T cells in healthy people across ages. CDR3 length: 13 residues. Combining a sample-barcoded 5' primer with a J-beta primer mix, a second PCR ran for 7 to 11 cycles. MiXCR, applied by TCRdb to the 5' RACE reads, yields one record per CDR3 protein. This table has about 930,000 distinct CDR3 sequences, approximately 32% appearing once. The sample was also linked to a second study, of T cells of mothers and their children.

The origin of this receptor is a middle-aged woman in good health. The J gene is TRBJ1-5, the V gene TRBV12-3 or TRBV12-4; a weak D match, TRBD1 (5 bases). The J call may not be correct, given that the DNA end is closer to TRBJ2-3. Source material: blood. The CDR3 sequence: CASSSTTDQPQYF. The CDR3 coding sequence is TGTGCCAGCAGTAGCACGACAGATCAGCCCCAGTATTTT.